Detailed here is one T cell receptor (beta chain). Produced via immunoSEQ multiplex PCR; TCRdb's table is partial and in-frame only. The sample has around 240,000 clones; 80% to 90% are singletons. The record originates from a study of blood T cell repertoires in COVID-19. The CDR3 consists of 15 residues. The germline V gene has CDR1 MNHEY and CDR2 SMNVEV (reference sequence). V shed 7 bases and J 5 bases; nucleotides not matched to a gene: 14. The origin of this receptor is a woman in her forties or fifties who had recovered from COVID-19. The chain is built from TRBV27 and TRBJ2-7; 7 nucleotides agree with TRBD1. Input material: PBMCs or T cells enriched from blood (not recorded which). CDR3 loop: CASTPRQGVRDEQYF. CDR3 bases: TGTGCCAGCACCCCCCGACAGGGCGTGAGGGACGAGCAGTACTTC.